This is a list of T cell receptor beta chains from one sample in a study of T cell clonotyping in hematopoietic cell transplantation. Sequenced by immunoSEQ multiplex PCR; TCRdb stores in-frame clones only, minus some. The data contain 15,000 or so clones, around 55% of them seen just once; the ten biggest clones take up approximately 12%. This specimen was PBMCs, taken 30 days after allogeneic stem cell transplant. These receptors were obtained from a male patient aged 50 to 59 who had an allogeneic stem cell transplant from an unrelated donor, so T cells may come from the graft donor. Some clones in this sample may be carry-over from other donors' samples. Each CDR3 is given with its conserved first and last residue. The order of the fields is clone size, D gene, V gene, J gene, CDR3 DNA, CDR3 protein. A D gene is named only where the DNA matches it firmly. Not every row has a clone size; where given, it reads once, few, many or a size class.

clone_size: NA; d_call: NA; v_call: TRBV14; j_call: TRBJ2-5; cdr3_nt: TGTGCCAGCAGCCAAGTTGGGGGGAGCGAGACCCAGTACTTC; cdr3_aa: CASSQVGGSETQYF
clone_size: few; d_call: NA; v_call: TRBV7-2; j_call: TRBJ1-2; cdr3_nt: TGTGCCAGCAGCCACGTCGTCCCGACAGGCTACTATGGCTACACCTTC; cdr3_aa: CASSHVVPTGYYGYTF
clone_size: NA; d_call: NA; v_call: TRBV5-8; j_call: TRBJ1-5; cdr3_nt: TGTGCCAGCAGCTTGGTGTCAGGGGGCAATCAGCCCCAGCATTTT; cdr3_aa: CASSLVSGGNQPQHF
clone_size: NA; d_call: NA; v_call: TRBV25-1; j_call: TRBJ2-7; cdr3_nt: TGTGCCAGCAGTGAACCCGGCCGGGGCAGGGGGGTGTCCGAGCAGTACTTC; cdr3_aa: CASSEPGRGRGVSEQYF
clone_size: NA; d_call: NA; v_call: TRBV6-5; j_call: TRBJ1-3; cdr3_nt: TGTGCCAGCAGTCAAGACAGGGGAAACACCATATATTTT; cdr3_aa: CASSQDRGNTIYF
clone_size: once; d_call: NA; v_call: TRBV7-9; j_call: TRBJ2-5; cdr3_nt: TGTGCCAGCAGCCAGGCTAGCGTTTTGAGAGAGACCCAGTACTTC; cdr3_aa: CASSQASVLRETQYF
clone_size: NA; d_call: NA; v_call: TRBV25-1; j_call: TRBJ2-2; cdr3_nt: TGTGCCAGCAGTGGAGGCGGGGAGCTGTTTTTT; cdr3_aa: CASSGGGELFF
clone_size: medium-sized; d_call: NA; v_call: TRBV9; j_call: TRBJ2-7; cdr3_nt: TGTGCCAGCAGCCCTTGGGACACGGGTAACGAGCAGTACTTC; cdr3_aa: CASSPWDTGNEQYF
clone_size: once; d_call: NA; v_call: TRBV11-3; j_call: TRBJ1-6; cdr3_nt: TGTGCCAGCAGCCCGTTGGGGCGTCGGGAATCACCCCTCCACTTT; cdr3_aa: CASSPLGRRESPLHF
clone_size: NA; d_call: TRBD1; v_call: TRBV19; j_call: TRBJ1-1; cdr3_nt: TGTGCCAGTAGGGACAGGGGCACTGAAGCTTTCTTT; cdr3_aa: CASRDRGTEAFF
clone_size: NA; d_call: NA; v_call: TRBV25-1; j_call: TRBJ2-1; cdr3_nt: TGTGCCAGCAGTGCGCTCCAGGGACTGGCTGTCTACAATGAGCAGTTCTTC; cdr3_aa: CASSALQGLAVYNEQFF
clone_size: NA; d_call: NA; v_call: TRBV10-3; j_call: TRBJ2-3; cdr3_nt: TGTGCCATCAGATTTAGCGGACCGGGGGATACGCAGTATTTT; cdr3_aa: CAIRFSGPGDTQYF
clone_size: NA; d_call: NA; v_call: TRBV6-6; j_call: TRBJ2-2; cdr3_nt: TGTGCCAGCAGTTACGATGGGACTGGCGGGGAGCTGTTTTTT; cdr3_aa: CASSYDGTGGELFF
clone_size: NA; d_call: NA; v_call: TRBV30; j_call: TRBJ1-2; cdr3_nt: TGTGCCTGGAGTATCACAGGAAAATATGGCTACACCTTC; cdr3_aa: CAWSITGKYGYTF
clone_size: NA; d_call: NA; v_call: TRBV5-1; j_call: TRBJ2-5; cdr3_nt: TGCGCCAGCAGCCGCACGGGTCAAGAGACCCAGTACTTC; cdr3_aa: CASSRTGQETQYF
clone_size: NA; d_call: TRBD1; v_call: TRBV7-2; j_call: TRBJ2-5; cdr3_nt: TGTGCCAGCACCAAGGGACAGGGGGAAAGGTGGCACTTC; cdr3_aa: CASTKGQGERWHF
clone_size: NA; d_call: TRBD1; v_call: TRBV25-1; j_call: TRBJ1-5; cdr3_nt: TGTGCCAGCAGTCCCGCGACAGGGGCCTCCGAGCAGCCCCAGCATTTT; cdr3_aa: CASSPATGASEQPQHF
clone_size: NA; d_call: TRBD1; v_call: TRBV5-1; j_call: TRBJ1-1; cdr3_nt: TGCGCCAGCAGCAGTACGGACAGGGGGCTTATGAACACTGAAGCTTTCTTT; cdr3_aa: CASSSTDRGLMNTEAFF
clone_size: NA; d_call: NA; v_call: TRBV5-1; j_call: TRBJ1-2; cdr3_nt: TGCGCCAGCAGCTTGGGAGAGAACTATGGCTACACCTTC; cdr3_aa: CASSLGENYGYTF
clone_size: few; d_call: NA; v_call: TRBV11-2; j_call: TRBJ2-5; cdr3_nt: TGTGCCAGCAGCTTAGTGGAGACCCAGTACTTC; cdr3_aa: CASSLVETQYF
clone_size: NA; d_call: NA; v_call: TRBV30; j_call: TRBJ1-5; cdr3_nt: TGTGCCTGGAGTGGGACAGCTCTTAGCAATCAGCCCCAGCATTTT; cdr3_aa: CAWSGTALSNQPQHF
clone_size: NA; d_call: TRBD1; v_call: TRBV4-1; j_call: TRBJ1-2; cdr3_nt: TGCGCCAGCAGCCAAGACGACAGGGGGATCGGCTACACCTTC; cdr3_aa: CASSQDDRGIGYTF
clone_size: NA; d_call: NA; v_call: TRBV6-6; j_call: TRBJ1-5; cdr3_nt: TGTGCCGTTGCAGTTTTCGGCAATCAGCCCCAGCATTTT; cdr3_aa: CAVAVFGNQPQHF
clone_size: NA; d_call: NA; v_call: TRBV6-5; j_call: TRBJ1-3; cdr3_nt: TGTGCCAGCAGTTACCGCCGGGTGGGGGCCGGAAACATCATATATTTT; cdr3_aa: CASSYRRVGAGNIIYF
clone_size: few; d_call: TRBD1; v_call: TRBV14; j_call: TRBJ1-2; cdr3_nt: TGTGCCAGCAGCCAAGGGACAGGACCCTATGGCTACACCTTC; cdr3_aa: CASSQGTGPYGYTF
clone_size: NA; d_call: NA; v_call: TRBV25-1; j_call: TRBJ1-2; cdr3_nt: TGTGCCAGCAGTGAGCTTGGGCCGAGCTACACCTTC; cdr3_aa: CASSELGPSYTF